The clone carrying this T cell receptor beta chain was counted once. The protocol was immunoSEQ multiplex PCR, while the TCRdb copy is restricted to in-frame clones and leaves out a portion. The top ten hold under 3% of the sample, which has approximately 280,000 clones, 86% seen once. The V and J ends lost 7 bases and 5 bases respectively, with 7 bases between them. Germline assignment: CDR1 MNHEY and CDR2 SMNVEV (reference sequence). The CDR3 extends over 11 amino acids. The sample is drawn from a study of blood T cell repertoires in COVID-19. The sequencing input was PBMCs or T cells enriched from blood (not recorded which). V and J are TRBV27 and TRBJ2-3; no clear D gene. The TCR comes from a woman in her late teens or twenties who had recovered from COVID-19. Here the CDR3 reads CASKTVDTQYF. In DNA, the CDR3 is TGTGCCAGCAAAACGGTAGATACGCAGTATTTT.